This is a list of T cell receptor beta chains from one sample in a study of T cell repertoires in cytomegalovirus infection. TCRdb processed the reads anew with MiXCR; each CDR3 protein has one entry. The table shows almost 500,000 distinct CDR3 sequences, with roughly 12% occurring only once. Sequenced material: PBMCs. The receptors stem from a human donor in good health (CMV status not recorded). Some clones in this sample may be carry-over from other donors' samples. Each CDR3 is given with its conserved first and last residue. Fields, in order: clone size, D gene, V gene, J gene, CDR3 protein, CDR3 DNA. The D gene is left open where the match is weak. Expanded clones get a size class; other rows say once, few or many, or leave the size out.

clone_size: .
d_call: TRBD1
v_call: TRBV3-1
j_call: TRBJ1-2
cdr3_aa: CASSREPGGLHRIIYGYTF
cdr3_nt: TGTGCCAGCAGCCGGGAACCAGGGGGACTACACCGCATTATCTATGGCTACACCTTC

clone_size: few
d_call: .
v_call: TRBV12-3/TRBV12-4
j_call: TRBJ2-7
cdr3_aa: CASSSSSSRDEQYF
cdr3_nt: TGTGCCAGCAGTTCGAGCTCGAGCAGGGACGAGCAGTACTTC

clone_size: few
d_call: TRBD1
v_call: TRBV28
j_call: TRBJ1-3
cdr3_aa: CASKTGGSGNTIYF
cdr3_nt: TGTGCCAGCAAAACAGGGGGCTCTGGAAACACCATATATTTT

clone_size: many
d_call: TRBD2
v_call: TRBV7-3
j_call: TRBJ2-1
cdr3_aa: CASSLPSGSLYGGEQFF
cdr3_nt: TGTGCCAGCAGCTTACCCAGCGGGAGTCTGTACGGGGGGGAGCAGTTCTTC

clone_size: .
d_call: .
v_call: TRBV9
j_call: TRBJ1-5
cdr3_aa: CASSVGGDTNQPQHF
cdr3_nt: TGTGCCAGCAGCGTAGGAGGGGACACTAATCAGCCCCAGCATTTT

clone_size: many
d_call: .
v_call: TRBV10-3
j_call: TRBJ2-1
cdr3_aa: CAISESGGQQFF
cdr3_nt: TGTGCCATCAGTGAGTCAGGAGGACAGCAGTTCTTC

clone_size: few
d_call: .
v_call: TRBV20-1
j_call: TRBJ2-2
cdr3_aa: CSARDNSGFVANTGELFF
cdr3_nt: TGCAGTGCTAGAGATAATAGCGGTTTCGTCGCGAACACCGGGGAGCTGTTTTTT

clone_size: .
d_call: .
v_call: TRBV3-1
j_call: TRBJ1-2
cdr3_aa: CASSLRDNYGYTF
cdr3_nt: TGTGCCAGCAGCCTCCGGGACAACTATGGCTACACCTTC

clone_size: .
d_call: .
v_call: TRBV5-4
j_call: TRBJ2-2
cdr3_aa: CASSLGSGGIGELFF
cdr3_nt: TGTGCCAGCAGCTTGGGATCTGGGGGTATCGGGGAGCTGTTTTTT

clone_size: many
d_call: .
v_call: TRBV3-1
j_call: TRBJ1-6
cdr3_aa: CASSQEKGQYNSPLHF
cdr3_nt: TGTGCCAGCAGCCAAGAGAAGGGGCAGTATAATTCACCCCTCCACTTT

clone_size: many
d_call: .
v_call: TRBV7-2
j_call: TRBJ2-1
cdr3_aa: CASSGDMASYNEQFF
cdr3_nt: TGTGCCAGCAGCGGGGACATGGCTTCCTACAATGAGCAGTTCTTC

clone_size: many
d_call: TRBD1
v_call: TRBV7-8
j_call: TRBJ1-6
cdr3_aa: CASSTGQGSVSPLHF
cdr3_nt: TGTGCCAGCAGCACCGGACAGGGTTCGGTTTCACCCCTCCACTTT

clone_size: many
d_call: TRBD1
v_call: TRBV7-9
j_call: TRBJ2-2
cdr3_aa: CASVTTGAGELFF
cdr3_nt: TGTGCCAGCGTTACGACAGGGGCCGGGGAGCTGTTTTTT

clone_size: many
d_call: TRBD2
v_call: TRBV19
j_call: TRBJ2-3
cdr3_aa: CASSTTGSGRLDTQYF
cdr3_nt: TGTGCCAGTAGTACCACGGGTAGCGGGAGGCTGGATACGCAGTATTTT

clone_size: many
d_call: TRBD1
v_call: TRBV7-8
j_call: TRBJ2-5
cdr3_aa: CASSLPGTGEETQYF
cdr3_nt: TGTGCCAGCAGCCTACCCGGGACAGGGGAGGAGACCCAGTACTTC

clone_size: .
d_call: TRBD2
v_call: TRBV3-1
j_call: TRBJ2-1
cdr3_aa: CASSQQGLAGPPYNEQFF
cdr3_nt: TGTGCCAGCAGCCAACAAGGGCTAGCGGGGCCCCCCTACAATGAGCAGTTCTTC

clone_size: many
d_call: .
v_call: TRBV6-5
j_call: TRBJ1-1
cdr3_aa: CASRERGNTEAFF
cdr3_nt: TGTGCCAGCCGCGAGAGGGGGAACACTGAAGCTTTCTTT

clone_size: many
d_call: .
v_call: TRBV30
j_call: TRBJ2-1
cdr3_aa: CETSQLYNEQFF
cdr3_nt: TGTGAAACTAGCCAACTTTACAATGAGCAGTTCTTC

clone_size: many
d_call: .
v_call: TRBV7-2
j_call: TRBJ2-2
cdr3_aa: CASSPGRALTGELFF
cdr3_nt: TGTGCCAGCAGCCCTGGCAGGGCCCTCACCGGGGAGCTGTTTTTT

clone_size: .
d_call: .
v_call: TRBV6-1
j_call: TRBJ1-5
cdr3_aa: CAGPGPSSNQPQHF
cdr3_nt: TGTGCCGGACCGGGACCGAGTAGCAATCAGCCCCAGCATTTT

clone_size: many
d_call: TRBD2
v_call: TRBV20-1
j_call: TRBJ2-5
cdr3_aa: CSAPTSGGYQETQYF
cdr3_nt: TGCAGTGCTCCCACTAGCGGGGGGTACCAAGAGACCCAGTACTTC

clone_size: few
d_call: TRBD2
v_call: TRBV2
j_call: TRBJ2-2
cdr3_aa: CASRGGIGELFF
cdr3_nt: TGTGCCAGCCGCGGGGGGATCGGGGAGCTGTTTTTT

clone_size: .
d_call: TRBD2
v_call: TRBV5-1
j_call: TRBJ2-1
cdr3_aa: CASSSSGLGIEQFF
cdr3_nt: TGCGCCAGCAGCTCTAGCGGTCTGGGGATTGAGCAGTTCTTC

clone_size: many
d_call: .
v_call: TRBV5-1
j_call: TRBJ2-1
cdr3_aa: CASSRSDRNEQFF
cdr3_nt: TGCGCCAGCAGCCGGAGTGACAGGAATGAGCAGTTCTTC

clone_size: .
d_call: .
v_call: TRBV2
j_call: TRBJ2-5
cdr3_aa: CASSEAQGVETQYF
cdr3_nt: TGTGCCAGCAGTGAAGCGCAGGGCGTTGAGACCCAGTACTTC

clone_size: .
d_call: TRBD2
v_call: TRBV4-1
j_call: TRBJ2-1
cdr3_aa: CASSQENSGLRFNEQFF
cdr3_nt: TGCGCCAGCAGCCAAGAAAATAGCGGGCTGCGTTTCAATGAGCAGTTCTTC

clone_size: many
d_call: .
v_call: TRBV12-3/TRBV12-4
j_call: TRBJ1-2
cdr3_aa: CASRHRAVHGYTF
cdr3_nt: TGTGCCAGCAGACACAGGGCGGTCCATGGCTACACCTTC

clone_size: many
d_call: TRBD1
v_call: TRBV2
j_call: TRBJ2-3
cdr3_aa: CASKADRGFTDTQYF
cdr3_nt: TGTGCCAGCAAGGCGGACAGGGGATTCACAGATACGCAGTATTTT

clone_size: .
d_call: .
v_call: TRBV23-1
j_call: TRBJ2-7
cdr3_aa: CASSLGHPDIF
cdr3_nt: TGCGCCAGCAGTCTGGGACACCCAGATATATTC

clone_size: .
d_call: .
v_call: TRBV28
j_call: TRBJ2-6
cdr3_aa: CASSPRQISNSGANVLTF
cdr3_nt: TGTGCCAGCAGTCCGCGACAGATTTCAAACTCTGGGGCCAACGTCCTGACTTTC

clone_size: .
d_call: TRBD1
v_call: TRBV19
j_call: TRBJ2-7
cdr3_aa: CASSIGTGGSYEQYF
cdr3_nt: TGTGCCAGTAGTATCGGTACAGGGGGCTCGTACGAGCAGTACTTC

clone_size: many
d_call: .
v_call: TRBV29-1
j_call: TRBJ2-7
cdr3_aa: CSVEKDRYEQYF
cdr3_nt: TGCAGCGTTGAAAAGGATAGGTACGAGCAGTACTTC